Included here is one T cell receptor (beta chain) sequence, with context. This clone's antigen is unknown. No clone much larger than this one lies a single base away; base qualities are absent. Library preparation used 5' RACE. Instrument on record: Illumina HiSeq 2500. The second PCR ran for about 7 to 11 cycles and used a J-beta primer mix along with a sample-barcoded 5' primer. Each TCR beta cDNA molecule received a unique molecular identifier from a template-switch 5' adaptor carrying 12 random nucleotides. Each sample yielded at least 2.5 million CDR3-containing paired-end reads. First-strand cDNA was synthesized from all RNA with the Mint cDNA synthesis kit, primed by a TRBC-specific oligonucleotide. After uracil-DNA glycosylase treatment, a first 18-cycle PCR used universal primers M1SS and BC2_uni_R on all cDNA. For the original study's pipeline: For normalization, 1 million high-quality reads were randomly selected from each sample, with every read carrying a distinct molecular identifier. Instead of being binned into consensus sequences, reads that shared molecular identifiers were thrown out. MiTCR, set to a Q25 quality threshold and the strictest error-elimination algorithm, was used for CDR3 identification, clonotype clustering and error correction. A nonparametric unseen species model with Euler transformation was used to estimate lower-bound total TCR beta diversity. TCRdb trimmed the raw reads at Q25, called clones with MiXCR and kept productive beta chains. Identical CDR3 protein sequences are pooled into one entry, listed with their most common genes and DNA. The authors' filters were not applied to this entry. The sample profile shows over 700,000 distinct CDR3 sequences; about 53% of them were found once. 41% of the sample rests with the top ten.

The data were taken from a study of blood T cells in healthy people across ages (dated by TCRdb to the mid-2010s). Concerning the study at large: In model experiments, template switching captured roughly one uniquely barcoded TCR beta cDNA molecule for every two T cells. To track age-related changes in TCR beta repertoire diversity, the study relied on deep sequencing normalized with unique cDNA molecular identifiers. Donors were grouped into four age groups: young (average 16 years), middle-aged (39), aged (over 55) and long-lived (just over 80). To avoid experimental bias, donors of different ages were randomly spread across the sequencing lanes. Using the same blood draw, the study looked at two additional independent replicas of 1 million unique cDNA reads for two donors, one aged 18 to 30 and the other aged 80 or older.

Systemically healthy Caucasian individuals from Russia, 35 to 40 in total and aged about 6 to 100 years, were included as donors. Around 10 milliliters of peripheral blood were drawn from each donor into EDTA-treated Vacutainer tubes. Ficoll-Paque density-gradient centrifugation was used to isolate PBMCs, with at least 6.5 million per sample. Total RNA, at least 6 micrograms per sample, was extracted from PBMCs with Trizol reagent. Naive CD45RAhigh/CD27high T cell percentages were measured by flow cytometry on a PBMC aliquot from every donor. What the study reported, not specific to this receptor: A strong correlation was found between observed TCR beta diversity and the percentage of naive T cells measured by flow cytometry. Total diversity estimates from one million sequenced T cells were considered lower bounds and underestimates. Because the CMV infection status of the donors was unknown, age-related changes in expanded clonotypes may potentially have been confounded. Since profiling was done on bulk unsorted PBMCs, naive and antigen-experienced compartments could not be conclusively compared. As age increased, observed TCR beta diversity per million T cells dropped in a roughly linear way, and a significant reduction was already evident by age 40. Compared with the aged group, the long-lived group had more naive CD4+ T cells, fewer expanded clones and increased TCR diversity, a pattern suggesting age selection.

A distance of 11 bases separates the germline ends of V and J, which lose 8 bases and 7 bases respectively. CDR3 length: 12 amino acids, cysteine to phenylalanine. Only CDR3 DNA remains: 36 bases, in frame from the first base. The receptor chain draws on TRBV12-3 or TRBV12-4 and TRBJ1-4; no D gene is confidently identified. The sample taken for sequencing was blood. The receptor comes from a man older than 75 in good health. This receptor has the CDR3 CASGRTAEKLFF. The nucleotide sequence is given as TGTGCCAGCGGAAGGACGGCTGAAAAACTGTTTTTT.